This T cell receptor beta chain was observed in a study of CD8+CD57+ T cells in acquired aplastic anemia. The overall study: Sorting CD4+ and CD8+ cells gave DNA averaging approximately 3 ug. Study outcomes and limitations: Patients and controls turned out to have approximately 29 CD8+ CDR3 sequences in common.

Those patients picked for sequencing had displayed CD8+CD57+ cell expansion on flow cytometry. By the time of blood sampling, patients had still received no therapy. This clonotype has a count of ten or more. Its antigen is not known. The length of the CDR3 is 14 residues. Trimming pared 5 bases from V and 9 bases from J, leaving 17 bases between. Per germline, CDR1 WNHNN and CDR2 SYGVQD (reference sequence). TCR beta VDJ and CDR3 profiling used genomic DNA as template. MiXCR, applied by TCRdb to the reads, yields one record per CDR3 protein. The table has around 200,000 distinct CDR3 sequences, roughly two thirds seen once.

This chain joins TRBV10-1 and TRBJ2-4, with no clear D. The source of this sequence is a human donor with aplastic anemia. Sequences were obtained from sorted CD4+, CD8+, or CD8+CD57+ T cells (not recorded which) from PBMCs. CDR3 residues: CASSTGRSKGIQYF. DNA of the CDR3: TGCGCCAGCAGTACCGGAAGAAGCAAGGGCATTCAGTACTTC.